This TCR beta chain was captured in a study of shared T cell receptors in the human thymus. V was shortened by 3 bases and J by 4 bases, with 17 bases between the two germline ends. The germline V gene encodes CDR1 SGDLS and CDR2 YYNGEE. The CDR3 loop spans 15 amino acids. The table came from immunoSEQ multiplex PCR; TCRdb's copy has only in-frame clones and leaves some out. This table has hundreds of thousands of clones, approximately 89% appearing once. The sample was also linked to a second study, of human thymus T cells. That publication notes: Infants served as donors; they were healthy and Finnish and were having corrective surgery for congenital heart defects. Resected material from corrective heart surgery provided the thymus tissue analysed. Within thymic and blood repertoires, V and J gene usage appeared to be biased.

The clonotype was recovered from a boy younger than two with a congenital heart defect. The material sequenced was thymocytes. The rearrangement links TRBV9 to TRBJ2-7; weak D call: TRBD2 (6 bases). CDR3 sequence (DNA): TGTGCCAGCAGCGAGGACTATTCCAGAGGGTACGAGCAGTACTTC. This encodes CASSEDYSRGYEQYF.